The clone carrying this TCR beta chain occurred a few times. Its antigen remains unidentified. This sample stems from a study of T cells after yellow fever vaccination. Regarding the study as a whole: Just a small share of clonotypes turned up in the CD4 compartment as well as the CD8 compartment. Clones that expanded after primary vaccination mostly reappeared after the booster (nearly 98% CD4, around 87% CD8).

A process of 5'RACE template switching, which added a universal primer site and UMIs, was used to make TCR cDNA. In TCRdb, the 5' RACE reads were re-called with MiXCR into one record per CDR3 protein. The repertoire holds approximately 330,000 distinct CDR3 sequences, with 9.5% to 15% as singletons. The CDR3 is 18 amino acids. Germline V gene sequence: CDR1 MGHRA, CDR2 YSYEKL. The germline V and J ends were trimmed by 1 base and 0 bases, with 16 bases remaining between them. The chain couples TRBV4-1 to TRBJ1-5; possible D gene TRBD1, 5 bases. This receptor was identified in a man younger than 35 who received the YFV17D yellow fever vaccine. Material: CD4+ T cells sorted from PBMCs, obtained 15 days after the yellow fever booster vaccination. The CDR3 region has the DNA TGCGCCAGCAGCCAAGGGGGCTCGCGACTGTATAGCAATCAGCCCCAGCATTTT. It translates to CASSQGGSRLYSNQPQHF.